Sequencing of this T cell receptor beta chain was carried out in a study of T-cell memory formation after mild COVID-19. Study-wide findings and caveats: The study found balanced CD4/CD8 in clones contracting day 15 to 85 and a CD4+ lean in later expanders. Contracting CD4+ clones lay largely in CM and EM, with CD8+ ones residing in EMRA. Clonal second-wave expansions that peaked on day 37 had unconfirmed SARS-CoV-2 specificity.

TCRdb fed the 5' RACE reads into MiXCR, producing one record per CDR3 protein. The sample shows roughly 600,000 distinct CDR3 sequences, approximately 18% of them seen only once. This clonotype was seen a handful of times. Its antigen is currently unknown. This CDR3 spans 16 amino acids. The V and J genes are TRBV21-1 and TRBJ1-5. TRBV21-1 is assigned pseudogene status. The TCR sequence derives from an adult woman who had mild COVID-19 (a few samples of this study predate the infection). Cell type and time point are not known. The specimen was PBMCs or a T cell subset sorted from them (not recorded which). CDR3 amino acids: CASSKTGTRSNQPQHF. The CDR3 DNA sequence: TGTGCCAGCAGCAAAACTGGAACCCGTAGCAATCAGCCCCAGCATTTT.